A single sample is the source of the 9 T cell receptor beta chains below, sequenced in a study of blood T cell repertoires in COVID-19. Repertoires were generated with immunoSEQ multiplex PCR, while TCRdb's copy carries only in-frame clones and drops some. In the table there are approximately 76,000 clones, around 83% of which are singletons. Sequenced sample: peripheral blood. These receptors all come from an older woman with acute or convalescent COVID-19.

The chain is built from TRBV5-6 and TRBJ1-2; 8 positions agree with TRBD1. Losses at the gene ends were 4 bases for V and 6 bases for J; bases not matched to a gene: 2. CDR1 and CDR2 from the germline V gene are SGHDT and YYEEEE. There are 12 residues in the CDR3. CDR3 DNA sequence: TGTGCCAGCAGCCGGGACAGGCATGGCTACACCTTC. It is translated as CASSRDRHGYTF.

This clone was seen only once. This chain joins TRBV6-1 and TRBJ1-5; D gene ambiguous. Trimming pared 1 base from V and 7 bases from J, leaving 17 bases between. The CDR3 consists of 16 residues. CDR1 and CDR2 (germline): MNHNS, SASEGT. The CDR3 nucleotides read TGTGCCAGCAGTGAAGGACGTTCTAGACGAGACCAGCCCCAGCATTTT. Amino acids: CASSEGRSRRDQPQHF.

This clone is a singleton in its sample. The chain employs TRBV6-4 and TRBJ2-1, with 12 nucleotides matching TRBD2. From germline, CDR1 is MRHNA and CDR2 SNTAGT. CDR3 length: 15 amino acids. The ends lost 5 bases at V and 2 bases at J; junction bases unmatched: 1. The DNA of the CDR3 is TGTGCCAGCAGTACTAGCGGGGGGACCTACAATGAGCAGTTCTTC. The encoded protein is CASSTSGGTYNEQFF.

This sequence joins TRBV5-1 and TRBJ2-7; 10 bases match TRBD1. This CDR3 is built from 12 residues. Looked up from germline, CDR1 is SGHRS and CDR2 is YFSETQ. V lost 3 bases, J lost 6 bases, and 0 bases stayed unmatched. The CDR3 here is CASSWTGGEQYF. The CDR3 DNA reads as TGCGCCAGCAGCTGGACAGGGGGCGAGCAGTACTTC.

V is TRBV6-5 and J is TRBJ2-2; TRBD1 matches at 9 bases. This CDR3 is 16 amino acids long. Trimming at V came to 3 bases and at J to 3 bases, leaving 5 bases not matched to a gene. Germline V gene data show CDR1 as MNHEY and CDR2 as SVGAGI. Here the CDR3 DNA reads TGTGCCAGCAGTTATTATAGGGACAGGGACACCGGGGAGCTGTTTTTT. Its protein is CASSYYRDRDTGELFF.

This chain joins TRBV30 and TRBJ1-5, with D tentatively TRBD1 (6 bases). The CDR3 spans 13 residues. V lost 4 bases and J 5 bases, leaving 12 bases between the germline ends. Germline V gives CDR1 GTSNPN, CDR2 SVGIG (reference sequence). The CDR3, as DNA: TGTGCCTGGACCAGGGGTTGGGATCAGCCCCAGCATTTT. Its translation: CAWTRGWDQPQHF.

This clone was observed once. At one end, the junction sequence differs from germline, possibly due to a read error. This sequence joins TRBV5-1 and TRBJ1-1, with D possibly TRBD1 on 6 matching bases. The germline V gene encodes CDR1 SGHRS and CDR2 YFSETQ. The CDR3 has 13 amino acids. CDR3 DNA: TGCGCCAGCAGCTTGGCCTACAGGGTCGGTTGGATCTTT. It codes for CASSLAYRVGWIF.

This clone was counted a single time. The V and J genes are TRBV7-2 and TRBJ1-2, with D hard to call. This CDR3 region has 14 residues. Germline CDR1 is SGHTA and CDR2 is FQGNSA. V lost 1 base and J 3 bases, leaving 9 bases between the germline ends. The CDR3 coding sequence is TGTGCCAGCAGCTTAGGGGAGTCTCACTATGGCTACACCTTC. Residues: CASSLGESHYGYTF.

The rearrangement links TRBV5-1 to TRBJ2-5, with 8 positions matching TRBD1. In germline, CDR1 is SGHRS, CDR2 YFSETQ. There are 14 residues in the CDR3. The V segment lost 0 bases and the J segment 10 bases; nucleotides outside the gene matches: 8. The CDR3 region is CASSLEQGVWYQYF. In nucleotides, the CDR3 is TGCGCCAGCAGCTTGGAACAGGGGGTATGGTACCAGTACTTC. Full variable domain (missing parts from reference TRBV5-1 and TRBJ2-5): KAGVTQTPRYLIKTRGQQVTLSCSPISGHRSVSWYQQTPGQGLQFLFEYFSETQRNKGNFPGRFSGRQFSNSRSEMNVSTLELGDSALYLCASSLEQGVWYQYFGPGTRLLVL.